This T cell receptor (beta chain) was identified during a study of identical twins. TCRdb fed the 5' RACE reads into MiXCR, producing one record per CDR3 protein. The sample includes more than 400,000 distinct CDR3 sequences, roughly 15% seen only once; the top ten take roughly 0.43%. The length of the CDR3 is 14 residues. Germline CDR1 is SQVTM and CDR2 is ANQGSEA. The same data also contributed to another study, on yellow fever vaccine responses in identical twins.

The sequence derives from a woman aged 18-29 years in good health. This chain joins TRBV29-1 and TRBJ2-1; 7 nucleotides align to TRBD2. Sequencing used CD4+ T cells sorted from blood. This CDR3 is CTPWGGSSYNEQFF. CDR3 DNA: TGCACACCTTGGGGGGGGAGCTCCTACAATGAGCAGTTCTTC.